This TCR beta chain emerged from a study of shared T cell receptors in the human thymus. The CDR3 is 17 amino acids. V was pared by 4 bases and J by 0 bases, with 16 bases between. Germline V lookup: CDR1 MGHRA, CDR2 YSYEKL. Here immunoSEQ multiplex PCR was the method, and the copy in TCRdb shows in-frame clones only, minus some. The table shows some 700,000 clones, with around 85% occurring only once. Separately, the same data were catalogued under a study of human thymus T cells. As that report states: Immunologically healthy infants in Finland undergoing congenital heart defect surgery were the donors. It was from resections taken during corrective heart surgery that the thymus tissue came. Among thymic and blood repertoires, usage of V and J genes appeared biased.

The rearrangement joins TRBV4-1 to TRBJ1-5; possible D gene TRBD1, 5 bases. The sample taken for sequencing was thymocytes. This receptor was taken from a girl under three years old with a congenital heart defect. CDR3: CASSLHPGHLSNQPQHF. CDR3 nucleotide sequence: TGCGCCAGCAGCCTCCACCCCGGACATCTTAGCAATCAGCCCCAGCATTTT.